The 15 T cell receptor beta chains below were found in one sample sequenced in a study of low-dose radiotherapy and immunotherapy resistance in tumors. Described time point: after trial treatment. The treatment here: LDRT plus nivolumab, ipilimumab, low-dose cyclophosphamide and aspirin (RACIN trial). With TRAV- and TRBV-specific primers, first-strand cDNA was made, covering the alpha and beta chains. The TCRs were subjected to amplification over approximately 20 PCR cycles employing a constant-region primer in conjunction with a V-primer adapter. In TCRdb, the reads were re-called with MiXCR into one record per CDR3 protein. The sample consists of about 100,000 distinct CDR3 sequences, about a fifth of them appearing once. The sequences come from PBMCs, collected after low-dose radiotherapy plus immunotherapy. The receptor set was obtained from a male donor with prostate cancer.

Many counts were recorded for this clonotype. The chain uses TRBV7-8 and TRBJ2-7; 11 bases map to TRBD2. The length of the CDR3 is 13 residues. In germline, CDR1 is SGHVS, CDR2 FQNEAQ. V gave up 6 bases and J gave up 3 bases; unmatched junction bases: 1. DNA of the CDR3: TGTGCCAGCAGTCTAGCGGGGGGCTACGAGCAGTACTTC. This sequence encodes CASSLAGGYEQYF.

The chain employs TRBV7-9 and TRBJ2-1; D may match TRBD1 or TRBD2 (5 bases each). Germline V gene data show CDR1 as SEHNR and CDR2 as FQNEAQ (reference sequence). The ends were cut back, 1 base at V and 8 bases at J, with 18 bases in the middle. This CDR3 comprises 16 residues. In DNA, the CDR3 is TGTGCCAGCAGCTTAGGGGAGCGGAGTTTAGGGGATGAGCAGTTCTTC. Translating gives CASSLGERSLGDEQFF.

This clonotype was recorded at least ten times. V gene TRBV7-8 combines with J gene TRBJ2-6; no firm D call. Trimming took 6 bases from V and 1 from J, leaving 7 bases between them. CDR3 length equals 14 residues. From germline, CDR1 is SGHVS and CDR2 FQNEAQ. The CDR3 loop reads CASSSSSGANVLTF. As DNA, the CDR3 is TGTGCCAGCAGTTCAAGTTCTGGGGCCAACGTCCTGACTTTC.

Many counts were recorded for this clonotype. The V and J genes are TRBV11-2 and TRBJ1-1, with 7 bases lining up with TRBD1. Per the germline V gene, CDR1 is SGHAT and CDR2 is FQNNGV. The V segment lost 2 bases and the J segment 4 bases; nucleotides outside the gene matches: 4. The length of the CDR3 is 14 residues. CDR3 nucleotides: TGTGCCAGCAGCTTACAGGGGGGGAGCACTGAAGCTTTCTTT. It specifies CASSLQGGSTEAFF.

At least ten counts were recorded for this clonotype. The genes are TRBV24-1 and TRBJ2-7, with D possibly TRBD2 on 5 matching bases. V was pared by 10 bases and J by 3 bases, with 15 bases between. The CDR3 covers 13 residues. Germline CDR1 and CDR2: KGHDR and SFDVKD. The CDR3 region is CATLLGLYYEQYF. CDR3 bases: TGTGCCACTCTCCTTGGACTTTACTACGAGCAGTACTTC.

This clonotype was observed at least ten times. This sequence joins TRBV30 and TRBJ1-1, with D possibly matching TRBD1 (5 bases). The CDR3 runs 13 residues. V dropped 8 bases and J dropped 0 bases, with 13 bases sitting between them. CDR1 and CDR2 (germline): GTSNPN, SVGIG (reference sequence). CDR3 region: CARSGTVNTEAFF. The CDR3 DNA sequence: TGTGCCCGATCCGGGACTGTGAACACTGAAGCTTTCTTT.

This clonotype was counted at least ten times. The chain joins TRBV5-1 to TRBJ2-7; tentatively, D is TRBD1 or TRBD2 (6 bases each). Germline V gives CDR1 SGHRS, CDR2 YFSETQ. The CDR3 is 14 residues long. V shed 1 base and J shed 3 bases, with 11 bases lying between them. The CDR3 region has the DNA TGCGCCAGCAGCTTGAAAGGGGGACTCTACGAGCAGTACTTC. It codes for CASSLKGGLYEQYF.

This clonotype was detected many times. The chain employs TRBV19 and TRBJ2-1; the match to TRBD2 covers 8 bases. This CDR3 contains 15 residues. The germline V gene has CDR1 LNHDA and CDR2 SQIVND (reference sequence). After removal of 5 bases from V and 4 bases from J, the junction contained 7 bases not matched to a gene. DNA of the CDR3: TGTGCCAGTAGTGCGCGGGGGGACGGGTACAATGAGCAGTTCTTC. This gives the protein CASSARGDGYNEQFF.

This clonotype was recorded many times. V is TRBV12-3 or TRBV12-4 and J is TRBJ2-3; 8 positions match TRBD1. Trimming cost V 8 bases and J 4 bases; bases outside gene matches: 5. The CDR3 length is 13 residues. The CDR3 region is CASGQGAADTQYF. As DNA, the CDR3 is TGTGCCAGCGGGCAGGGGGCTGCAGATACGCAGTATTTT.

The table lists this clonotype with many counts. The chain employs TRBV29-1 and TRBJ2-4; D possibly corresponds to TRBD1 (6 bases). The germline CDR1 and CDR2 sequences are SQVTM and ANQGSEA. This CDR3 is built from 15 residues. Trimming pared 4 bases from V and 0 bases from J, leaving 13 bases between. The CDR3 DNA sequence: TGCAGCGTTGGGGACACGTCATTAGCCAAAAACATTCAGTACTTC. Its protein product is CSVGDTSLAKNIQYF.

This clonotype was found many times. The chain joins TRBV6-2 or TRBV6-3 to TRBJ2-7, with 9 bases aligning to TRBD2. The V gene end was trimmed by 5 bases and the J gene end by 0 bases; junction bases not matched to a gene: 11. The germline V gene has CDR1 MNHEY and CDR2 SVGEGT. This CDR3 has 17 residues. The CDR3 protein is CASSPPWVAGDSYEQYF. The DNA for the CDR3 is TGTGCCAGCAGTCCCCCTTGGGTAGCGGGGGACTCCTACGAGCAGTACTTC.

This clonotype was seen ten or more times. The V and J genes are TRBV28 and TRBJ2-7; maybe TRBD2 (5 bases). Germline loops: CDR1 MDHEN, CDR2 SYDVKM. Trimming stripped 4 bases from V and 2 bases from J, with 6 bases between. The CDR3 contains 12 residues. Here the CDR3 DNA reads TGTGCCAGCAGTTCCGGGACCTACGAGCAGTACTTC. Amino acids: CASSSGTYEQYF.

Ten or more counts support this clonotype. This chain joins TRBV4-3 and TRBJ2-2; 10 bases are a match to TRBD1. This CDR3 is built from 17 residues. Trimming removed 1 base from V and 5 bases from J; junction bases left unmatched: 7. Germline V gives CDR1 LGHNA, CDR2 YSLEER. CDR3 nucleotide sequence: TGCGCCAGCAGCCAAGTCGAACCGGGACAGGGGACCGGGGAGCTGTTTTTT. Translated, it gives CASSQVEPGQGTGELFF.

Many counts were recorded for this clonotype. The V and J genes are TRBV13 and TRBJ2-3; possibly TRBD2 for D (6 bases). Trimming removed 5 bases from V and 6 bases from J, with 9 bases in between. Germline V gene lookup returns CDR1 PRHDT and CDR2 FYEKMQ (reference sequence). The CDR3 has 12 residues. CDR3 DNA sequence: TGTGCCAGCAGCCCCCTAGCGGATACGCAGTATTTT. It yields the protein CASSPLADTQYF.

This clonotype was seen many times. The chain uses TRBV14 and TRBJ1-2; D is undetermined. CDR3 length equals 14 residues. Trimming pared 1 base from V and 2 bases from J, leaving 8 bases between. Germline V gives CDR1 SGHDN, CDR2 FVKESK. The CDR3 bases are TGTGCCAGCAGCCAAGGGACGGGCAACTATGGCTACACCTTC. Translating it yields CASSQGTGNYGYTF. The full variable domain, completed using reference TRBV14 and TRBJ1-2, is EAGVTQFPSHSVIEKGQTVTLRCDPISGHDNLYWYRRVMGKEIKFLLHFVKESKQDESGMPNNRFLAERTGGTYSTLKVQPAELEDSGVYFCASSQGTGNYGYTFGSGTRLTVV.